These 25 T cell receptor beta chains were sequenced from one sample in a study of monozygotic twins with inflammatory bowel disease. For each CDR3 protein, TCRdb gives one entry from its re-call of the 5' RACE reads, without DNA. This sample's table reports 420,000 or so distinct CDR3 sequences. The specimen sequenced was blood. The origin of the receptors is a human donor with ulcerative colitis or Crohn's disease, or a healthy co-twin of an affected twin (not recorded which).

The chain joins TRBV7-2 to TRBJ1-1; TCRdb designates TRBD1, a call that cannot be tested without DNA. CDR3 length: 12 amino acids. Germline lookup yields CDR1 SGHTA and CDR2 FQGNSA. CDR3 residues: CASSLWGGPSFF. The whole variable domain, filled in from reference TRBV7-2 and TRBJ1-1, reads GAGVSQSPSNKVTEKGKDVELRCDPISGHTALYWYRQSLGQGLEFLIYFQGNSAPDKSGLPSDRFSAERTGGSVSTLTIQRTQQEDSAVYLCASSLWGGPSFFGQGTRLTVV.

The chain combines TRBV4-3 with TRBJ2-1; TCRdb returns TRBD1, unconfirmable since there is no DNA. The germline gives CDR1 LGHNA, CDR2 YSLEER. CDR3 length equals 13 residues. The CDR3 sequence is CASSQEGDIEQFF.

V gene TRBV11-2 combines with J gene TRBJ1-1. CDR3 length: 14 amino acids. Germline assignment: CDR1 SGHAT and CDR2 FQNNGV. CDR3 loop: CASSLWVDSTEAFF.

The V and J genes are TRBV20-1 and TRBJ2-7; TCRdb indicates TRBD1, and absent DNA this call remains unverified. Germline CDR1 is DFQATT and CDR2 is SNEGSKA (reference sequence). This CDR3 contains 14 residues. CDR3 protein: CSARDEGDPYEQYF.

The CDR3 protein is CASSYGGRWGEQYF. This chain uses TRBV6-5 with TRBJ2-7; no DNA is available, so the TRBD2 call from TCRdb remains unchecked. This CDR3 is built from 14 residues. Germline V gene lookup returns CDR1 MNHEY and CDR2 SVGAGI.

The CDR3 spells CASTLYRDGYTF. The chain uses TRBV6-1 and TRBJ1-2; TCRdb proposes TRBD1, but this gene call is untestable without DNA. This CDR3 is built from 12 residues. CDR1 is MNHNS and CDR2 is SASEGT in the germline V gene.

The chain employs TRBV27 and TRBJ2-7; checking the TCRdb D call of TRBD2 is not possible without DNA. Looked up from germline, CDR1 is MNHEY and CDR2 is SMNVEV (reference sequence). This CDR3 contains 16 residues. CDR3 protein: CASSLSGRASSYEQYF.

J is TRBJ1-1 and V is TRBV5-1; TCRdb selects TRBD1, and the lack of DNA leaves this call unchecked. The germline V gene has CDR1 SGHRS and CDR2 YFSETQ. This CDR3 has 13 amino acids. The CDR3 protein is CASSLAQGIEAFF. Full variable domain (remainder filled in from reference TRBV5-1 and TRBJ1-1): KAGVTQTPRYLIKTRGQQVTLSCSPISGHRSVSWYQQTPGQGLQFLFEYFSETQRNKGNFPGRFSGRQFSNSRSEMNVSTLELGDSALYLCASSLAQGIEAFFGQGTRLTVV.

This sequence joins TRBV5-5 and TRBJ2-1; TCRdb reports TRBD1, a call that lacks DNA to check it against. This CDR3 spans 17 amino acids. CDR1 and CDR2 from the germline V gene are SGHKS and YYEKEE (reference sequence). CDR3 protein: CASSFFREGGTYNEQFF. The full variable domain, in which reference TRBV5-5 and TRBJ2-1 provide the parts outside the CDR3, is DAGVTQSPTHLIKTRGQQVTLRCSPISGHKSVSWYQQVLGQGPQFIFQYYEKEERGRGNFPDRFSARQFPNYSSELNVNALLLGDSALYLCASSFFREGGTYNEQFFGPGTRLTVL.

This rearrangement joins TRBV28 to TRBJ2-5; without DNA, the TCRdb call of TRBD2 cannot be checked. This CDR3 region has 14 residues. The V gene's germline CDR1 is MDHEN and CDR2 SYDVKM. CDR3 region: CASSQSGRTETQYF.

This sequence joins TRBV7-2 and TRBJ1-5; the TCRdb call, TRBD1, lacks DNA for checking. The CDR3 is 15 residues long. Germline lookup yields CDR1 SGHTA and CDR2 FQGNSA. CDR3 region: CASSLPGTVNQPQHF.

The rearrangement joins TRBV20-1 to TRBJ2-3; TCRdb calls TRBD2, which cannot be checked without DNA. Germline assignment: CDR1 DFQATT and CDR2 SNEGSKA (reference sequence). CDR3 length: 15 residues. Here the CDR3 reads CSARSSGGHTDTQYF.

The chain has TRBV7-2 and TRBJ2-1; TCRdb designates TRBD2, a call that cannot be tested without DNA. The CDR3 extends over 16 amino acids. From germline, CDR1 is SGHTA and CDR2 FQGNSA. CDR3 amino acids: CASTRSGSALGNEQFF.

The chain has TRBV4-2 and TRBJ2-3. The CDR3 is 14 residues long. Germline assignment: CDR1 LGHNA and CDR2 YNFKEQ. CDR3 in amino acids: CASSQDSGTDTQYF.

J is TRBJ2-5 and V is TRBV7-2; TCRdb outputs TRBD2, but without DNA this stays unchecked. Germline CDR1 is SGHTA and CDR2 is FQGNSA. This CDR3 region has 14 residues. The CDR3 spells CASSLAGGLPTQYF.

V and J are TRBV28 and TRBJ1-5. The CDR3 is made up of 11 amino acids. CDR1 MDHEN and CDR2 SYDVKM come from the germline V gene. The CDR3 spells CASRTNQPQHF.

The V and J genes are TRBV6-5 and TRBJ2-4; TCRdb's D call of TRBD1 is untestable without DNA. The germline gives CDR1 MNHEY, CDR2 SVGAGI. The CDR3 consists of 14 residues. The CDR3 reads CASSSGTGGNIQYF.

The CDR3 reads CASSPAGTGWTDTQYF. The rearrangement joins TRBV7-2 to TRBJ2-3; no DNA is available, so the TRBD1 call from TCRdb remains unchecked. This CDR3 comprises 16 residues. CDR1 is SGHTA and CDR2 is FQGNSA in the germline V gene.

The V call is TRBV7-6, the J call TRBJ2-1; lacking DNA, the TRBD2 call made by TCRdb goes unchecked. CDR3 size: 20 residues. CDR1 SGHVS and CDR2 FNYEAQ come from the germline V gene. CDR3 loop: CASSLGTSGGIKSSYNEQFF.

The V and J genes are TRBV20-1 and TRBJ2-4; TCRdb indicates TRBD1, and absent DNA this call remains unverified. The length of the CDR3 is 15 residues. CDR1 is DFQATT, CDR2 SNEGSKA, per germline (reference sequence). The CDR3 sequence: CSASSPGVSKNIQYF.

CDR3 loop: CASSHQGANTEAFF. The rearrangement links TRBV7-2 to TRBJ1-1; TCRdb returns TRBD1, unconfirmable since there is no DNA. CDR1 is SGHTA and CDR2 is FQGNSA in the germline V gene. This CDR3 comprises 14 residues.

V is TRBV5-1 and J is TRBJ1-1. The CDR3 is 16 residues long. Per germline, CDR1 SGHRS and CDR2 YFSETQ. CDR3 in amino acids: CASSFGSGRSSTEAFF.

This rearrangement joins TRBV5-1 to TRBJ2-1; TCRdb outputs TRBD2, but without DNA this stays unchecked. Germline loops: CDR1 SGHRS, CDR2 YFSETQ. This CDR3 spans 14 amino acids. CDR3 sequence: CASLRDSDTNEQFF. Full variable domain (missing parts from reference TRBV5-1 and TRBJ2-1): KAGVTQTPRYLIKTRGQQVTLSCSPISGHRSVSWYQQTPGQGLQFLFEYFSETQRNKGNFPGRFSGRQFSNSRSEMNVSTLELGDSALYLCASLRDSDTNEQFFGPGTRLTVL.

This chain connects TRBV7-2 to TRBJ2-7. Per germline, CDR1 SGHTA and CDR2 FQGNSA. The length of the CDR3 is 11 residues. This CDR3 reads CASSSRFEQYF.

The genes are TRBV7-2 and TRBJ2-4; TCRdb reports TRBD1, a call that lacks DNA to check it against. CDR3 length equals 13 residues. The germline V gene has CDR1 SGHTA and CDR2 FQGNSA. The CDR3 sequence: CASSSQGENIQYF.